This TCR beta chain is from a study of T cells in tuberculosis. In the study overall: The T cells targeted glucose monomycolate, a mycobacterial lipid, via CD1B.

After thawing and overnight rest, PBMC were stained with GMM-loaded CD1B tetramer, viability dye and anti-CD3 for sorting. CD1B tetramers were loaded with Rhodococcus equi-derived C32 glucose monomycolate. Before cryopreservation, the sorted PBMC lost their CD14-expressing monocytes. CDR1 is SGHRS and CDR2 is YFSETQ in the germline V gene. V shed 3 bases, J shed 10 bases, and the junction held 6 bases outside the gene matches. This CDR3 comprises 14 residues. This clone was seen a single time. Sequencing of TCR-alpha and TCR-beta chains was unpaired. Sequencing was performed with immunoSEQ multiplex PCR; in TCRdb, only in-frame clones are kept and a portion is missing. The sample lists 50,000 or so clones, approximately 88% occurring once.

Input material: CD1b-GMM tetramer-negative cells sorted from PBMCs. The source is an adult woman with latent tuberculosis. This chain connects TRBV5-1 to TRBJ2-1; TRBD1 aligns across 11 bases. The chain's CDR3 is CASSSGTGGREQFF. The CDR3 DNA reads TGCGCCAGCAGCTCCGGGACAGGGGGGCGCGAGCAGTTCTTC.